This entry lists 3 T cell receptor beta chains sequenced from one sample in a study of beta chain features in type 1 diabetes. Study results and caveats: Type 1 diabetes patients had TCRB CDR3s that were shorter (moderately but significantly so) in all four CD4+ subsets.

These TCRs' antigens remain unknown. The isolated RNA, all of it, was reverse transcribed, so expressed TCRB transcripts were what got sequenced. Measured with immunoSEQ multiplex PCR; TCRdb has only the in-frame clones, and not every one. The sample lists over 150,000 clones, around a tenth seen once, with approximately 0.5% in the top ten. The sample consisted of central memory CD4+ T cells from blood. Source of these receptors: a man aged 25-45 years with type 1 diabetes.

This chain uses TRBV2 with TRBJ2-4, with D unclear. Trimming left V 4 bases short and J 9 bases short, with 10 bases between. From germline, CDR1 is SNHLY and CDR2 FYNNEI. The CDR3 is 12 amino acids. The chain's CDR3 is CASSAQGGIQYF. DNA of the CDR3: TGTGCCAGCAGTGCCCAAGGCGGCATTCAGTACTTC.

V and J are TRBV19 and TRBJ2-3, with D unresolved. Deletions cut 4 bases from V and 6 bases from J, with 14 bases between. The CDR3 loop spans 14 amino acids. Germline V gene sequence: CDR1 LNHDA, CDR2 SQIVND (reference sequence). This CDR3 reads CASSTTRSTDTQYF. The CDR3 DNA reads TGTGCCAGTAGTACAACACGTTCAACCGATACGCAGTATTTT.

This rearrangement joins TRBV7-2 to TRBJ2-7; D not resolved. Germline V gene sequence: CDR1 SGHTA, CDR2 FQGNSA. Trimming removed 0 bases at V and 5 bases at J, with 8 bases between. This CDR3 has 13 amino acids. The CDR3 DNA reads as TGTGCCAGCAGCTTAGCCTCCCGGGACGAGCAGTACTTC. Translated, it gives CASSLASRDEQYF.